The T cell receptor (beta chain) described here comes from a study of blood T cell repertoires in COVID-19 (dated by TCRdb to 2020 to 2021). A note on the overall study: Samples from collaborators originated in the United States, Italy and Spain and spanned both the acute and convalescent phases of COVID-19. The material from the prospective study consisted of cDNA or gDNA derived from T cells, B-cell-depleted T cells, or PBMCs. Subjects who had been exposed to COVID-19, were actively infected with it, or had recovered from it provided the deeply sampled blood TCRbeta repertoires that made up the dataset. The repertoires were made available in a free public database intended to serve as a resource for research on the immune response to SARS-CoV-2. Samples came from the ongoing ImmuneRACE study (first 160 participants) plus 1,254 subjects from 6 global collaborators. Sample metadata almost always included a de-identified subject ID, COVID-19 status, age in years and sex. HLA class I and class II types, where available, came from metadata supplied by the sample provider rather than from assay-based typing.

The research as a whole found: The quantity of clinical and demographic metadata differed by source and by participant and was supplied without curation.

Comments on this clone: The target of this receptor is not known. It has no much larger one-base neighbor in the sample; base qualities were not kept.

CDR1 and CDR2 (MGHRA, YSYEKL) derive from the germline V gene. The CDR3 starts with the cysteine, ends with the phenylalanine, and has 16 residues. Only the CDR3 DNA stays, 48 bases, in frame from base 1. V was cut back by 3 bases and J by 10 bases, leaving a gap of 22 bases between them. Participants in the prospective study were enrolled through a virtual design, were aged about 18 to 89 years, and lived in 24 United States geographic areas. Cohort assignment in the prospective study relied on participant-reported clinical history from a screening survey and a study questionnaire. In the prospective study, mobile phlebotomists collected whole blood, serum and a nasopharyngeal or oropharyngeal swab from each participant. Participants in the prospective study had the option to provide additional blood draws and questionnaires over a roughly 2-month period. Before DNA extraction, prospective study blood samples were shipped either frozen or at room temperature.

The immunoSEQ Assay, a bias-controlled multiplex PCR, was used to amplify TCRbeta CDR3 regions from genomic DNA. Under the source paper's analysis protocol: Within the assay, amplification of reference gene primers was used to estimate how many nucleated cells each sample contained. To quantify the absolute abundance of each unique TCRbeta CDR3 rearrangement, sequence reads were collapsed and filtered. For each sample, productive Simpson clonality was calculated as the square root of Simpson's diversity index across productive rearrangements. As stored in TCRdb, this immuneACCESS dataset retains in-frame rearrangements with V and J assigned. A fraction of the clones does not appear; measured against another copy, unresolved V genes explain less than half of the discrepancy, and the remainder lacks a known reason. The DNA was the basis for D and trimming; V, J and clone size are from that table. The sample table holds about 240,000 clones, of which about 91% were seen once. The top ten clones comprise just over 2.5% of the sample.

The rearranged segments are TRBV4-1 and TRBJ2-1, and perhaps TRBD2 as D gene, on 7 matching bases. This TCR came from a woman aged 25-40 years with acute COVID-19. What was sequenced was PBMCs or T cells enriched from blood (not recorded which). The nucleotides are TGCGCCAGCAGCCAGAGGGCGGGGGCCCTACCGACCGAGCAGTTCTTC. This is translated as CASSQRAGALPTEQFF.